The T cell receptor (beta chain) described here comes from a study of shared clonotypes between healthy human individuals. About the research overall: The study drew on two women and three men aged 18 to 49 as donors.

Here immunoSEQ multiplex PCR was the method, and the copy in TCRdb shows in-frame clones only, minus some. Altogether about 1.5 million clones are present, 95% to 99% being singletons, with the ten largest covering less than 0.55%. The study, taken as a whole, reports: In contrast to clonotypes shared by all four donors, non-shared clonotypes had lower generation probabilities. Represented diversity, genetic and exposure-history alike, was limited by few donors. Sequencing depth was a factor that was expected to affect clonotype sharing among donors.

Comments on this clone: What it recognizes is unknown.

Germline V CDR1 and CDR2: MRHNA, SNTAGT. J lost 2 bases, V lost 8 bases, and 6 bases had no gene match. The CDR3 extends over 16 amino acids. The chain has TRBV6-4 and TRBJ2-1; TRBD2 matches at 13 bases. The sequenced material came from naive CD4+ T cells sorted from blood. Subset: CD45RA+ positively selected. This TCR was recovered from a man under 40 in good health. The CDR3 DNA is TGTGCCAGCGGGAGGACTAGCGGGAGTCCCTACAATGAGCAGTTCTTC. Its translation: CASGRTSGSPYNEQFF.